This TCR beta chain was captured in a study of breast tumors, draining lymph nodes, adjacent tissues. Study-level results: Data only fit, rather than demonstrated, lymph node origin of most tumor T cells. Findings are consistent with lymph node origin and intratumoral expansion of most tumor T cells. Tumor TCR diversity was below lymph nodes but above nontumor tissue.

TCRdb independently ran MiXCR on the multiplex PCR reads; one entry per CDR3 protein. The sample consists of about 270,000 distinct CDR3 sequences, over 30% of them appearing once. Deletions cut 0 bases from V and 4 bases from J, with 14 bases between. The V gene's germline CDR1 is LNHNV and CDR2 YYDKDF (reference sequence). The CDR3 consists of 16 residues. This clonotype appeared many times. The antigen remains undetermined. Samples came from axillary lymph nodes draining the breast cancer. The V call is TRBV15, the J call TRBJ2-3, with no clear D. This clonotype originated in a female donor with breast cancer. Some clones in this sample may be carry-over from other donors' samples. Sequencing input: axillary lymph node tissue. The CDR3 coding sequence is TGTGCCACCAGCAGAGATCCCCCGGGCCAGGCAGATACGCAGTATTTT. This gives the protein CATSRDPPGQADTQYF.